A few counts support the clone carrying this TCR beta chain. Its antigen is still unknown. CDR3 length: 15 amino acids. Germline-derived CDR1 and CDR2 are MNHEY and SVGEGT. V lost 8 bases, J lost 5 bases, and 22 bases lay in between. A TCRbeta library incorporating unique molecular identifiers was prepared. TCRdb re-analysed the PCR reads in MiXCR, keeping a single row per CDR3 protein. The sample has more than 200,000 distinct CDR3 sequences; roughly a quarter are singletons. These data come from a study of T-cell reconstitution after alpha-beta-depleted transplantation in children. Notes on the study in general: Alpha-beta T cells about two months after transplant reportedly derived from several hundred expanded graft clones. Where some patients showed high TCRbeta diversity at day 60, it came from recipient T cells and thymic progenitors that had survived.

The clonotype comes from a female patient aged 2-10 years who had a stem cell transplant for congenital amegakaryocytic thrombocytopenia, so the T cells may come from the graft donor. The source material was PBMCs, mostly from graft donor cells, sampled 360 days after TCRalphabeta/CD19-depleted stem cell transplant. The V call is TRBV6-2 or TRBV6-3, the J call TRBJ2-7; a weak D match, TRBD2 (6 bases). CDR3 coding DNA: TGTGCCAGCTCAAATGCGGGACTTTCTACGAACGAGCAGTACTTC. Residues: CASSNAGLSTNEQYF.